This TCR beta chain was captured in a study of Ad26.COV2.S vaccination and SARS-CoV-2 variants. Treatment specified: around 19 received Ad26.COV2.S at low or high dose, single or two shots; 5 received placebo; per-sample allocation not given. Sampling occurred on day 63 after the first vaccine or placebo injection. The table came from immunoSEQ multiplex PCR; TCRdb's copy has only in-frame clones and leaves some out. The sample carries about 440,000 clones, 90% recorded once. The CDR3 spans 15 residues. Germline V gene lookup returns CDR1 SGHTA and CDR2 FQGNSA. The ends were cut back, 3 bases at V and 6 bases at J, with 18 bases in the middle.

The sample here was peripheral blood, taken in a trial of Ad26.COV2.S vaccine versus placebo. This TCR was recovered from a person aged 18-60 years who received the Ad26.COV2.S COVID-19 vaccine or a placebo. This chain links TRBV7-2 with TRBJ2-7, with D perhaps TRBD1 or TRBD2 (6 bases each). The CDR3 sequence: CASSFTGLKGGEQYF. CDR3 DNA: TGTGCCAGCAGCTTCACGGGCCTTAAGGGGGGCGAGCAGTACTTC.